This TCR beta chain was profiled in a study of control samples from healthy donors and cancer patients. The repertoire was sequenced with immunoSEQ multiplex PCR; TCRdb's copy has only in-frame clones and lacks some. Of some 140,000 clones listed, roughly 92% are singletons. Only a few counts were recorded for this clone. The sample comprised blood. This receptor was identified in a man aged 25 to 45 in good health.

The CDR3 region is CASSLWDSMVQPQHF. The CDR3 DNA is TGTGCCAGCAGTTTATGGGACAGTATGGTCCAGCCCCAGCATTTT. This chain uses TRBV28 with TRBJ1-5, with D perhaps TRBD1 (6 bases). Deletions cut 0 bases from V and 7 bases from J, with 13 bases between. This CDR3 is built from 15 residues. In germline, CDR1 is MDHEN, CDR2 SYDVKM.